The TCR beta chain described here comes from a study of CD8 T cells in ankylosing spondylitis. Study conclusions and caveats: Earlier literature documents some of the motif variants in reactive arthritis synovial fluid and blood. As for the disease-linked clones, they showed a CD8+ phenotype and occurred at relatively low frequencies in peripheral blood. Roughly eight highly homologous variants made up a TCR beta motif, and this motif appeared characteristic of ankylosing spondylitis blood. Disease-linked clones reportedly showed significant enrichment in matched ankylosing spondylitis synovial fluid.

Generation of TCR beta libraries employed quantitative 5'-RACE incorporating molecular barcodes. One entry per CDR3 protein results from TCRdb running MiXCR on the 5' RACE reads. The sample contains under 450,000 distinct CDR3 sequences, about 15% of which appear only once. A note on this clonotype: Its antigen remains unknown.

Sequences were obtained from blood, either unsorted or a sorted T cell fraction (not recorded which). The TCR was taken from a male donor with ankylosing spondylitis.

In DNA form, the CDR3 reads TGTGCCAGCAGTTCCGGGACAGGGGTCAGTCTTTCCTACGAGCAGTACTTC. Translating gives CASSSGTGVSLSYEQYF. The rearrangement links TRBV27 to TRBJ2-7; 10 positions match TRBD1. The V and J ends lost 4 bases and 1 base, in that order; junction bases with no gene match: 10. Germline V gives CDR1 MNHEY, CDR2 SMNVEV (reference sequence). This CDR3 has 17 amino acids.